A selection of T cell receptor beta chains follows, all from one sample in a study of memory CD4+ T cells and cytomegalovirus serostatus. Assay used: immunoSEQ multiplex PCR; TCRdb lists only in-frame clones, some missing. The sample carries 35,000 to 45,000 clones, about 85% recorded once. Sequencing was carried out using memory CD4+ T cells from blood. The receptor source for this set is an adult in good health and CMV-seronegative. Each CDR3 is given with its conserved first and last residue. D genes are given only for firm matches. The size entry is marked missing in some rows and otherwise reads once, few, many or a size class.

V gene: TRBV2; D gene: .; J gene: TRBJ1-5; clone size: .; CDR3 protein: CASSEADKGQPQHF; CDR3 DNA: TGTGCCAGCAGTGAAGCGGATAAGGGTCAGCCCCAGCATTTT
V gene: TRBV6-6; D gene: TRBD1; J gene: TRBJ1-1; clone size: .; CDR3 protein: CASSYSTGEAFF; CDR3 DNA: TGTGCCAGCAGTTACTCGACAGGGGAAGCTTTCTTT
V gene: TRBV7-7; D gene: TRBD1; J gene: TRBJ2-3; clone size: .; CDR3 protein: CASSPGQGTDTQYF; CDR3 DNA: TGTGCTAGCAGCCCCGGACAGGGGACAGATACGCAGTATTTT
V gene: TRBV15; D gene: TRBD1; J gene: TRBJ2-3; clone size: once; CDR3 protein: CATSPGQGWDTQYF; CDR3 DNA: TGTGCCACCAGCCCCGGACAGGGATGGGATACGCAGTATTTT
V gene: TRBV30; D gene: .; J gene: TRBJ2-1; clone size: .; CDR3 protein: CAWWQRRNNEQFF; CDR3 DNA: TGTGCCTGGTGGCAGCGGCGCAACAATGAGCAGTTCTTC
V gene: TRBV7-7; D gene: TRBD2; J gene: TRBJ2-5; clone size: .; CDR3 protein: CASSFSGGRSQETQYF; CDR3 DNA: TGTGCTAGCAGCTTTAGCGGGGGCAGGTCACAAGAGACCCAGTACTTC
V gene: TRBV7-8; D gene: .; J gene: TRBJ1-3; clone size: .; CDR3 protein: CASSVPGLGNTIYF; CDR3 DNA: TGTGCCAGCAGCGTGCCGGGATTAGGAAACACCATATATTTT
V gene: TRBV18; D gene: TRBD2; J gene: TRBJ2-7; clone size: .; CDR3 protein: CASSPAPSSGGFGVQYF; CDR3 DNA: TGTGCCAGCTCACCAGCACCTTCTAGCGGGGGTTTCGGTGTGCAGTACTTC
V gene: TRBV2; D gene: .; J gene: TRBJ1-1; clone size: .; CDR3 protein: CASSTDRANTEAFF; CDR3 DNA: TGTGCCAGCAGTACGGACAGAGCGAACACTGAAGCTTTCTTT
V gene: TRBV28; D gene: TRBD2; J gene: TRBJ2-7; clone size: .; CDR3 protein: CASSYLGTSGIEQYF; CDR3 DNA: TGTGCCAGCAGTTACCTCGGAACTAGCGGGATCGAGCAGTACTTC
V gene: TRBV9; D gene: .; J gene: TRBJ1-1; clone size: .; CDR3 protein: CASSVLISTEAFF; CDR3 DNA: TGTGCCAGCAGCGTGCTAATAAGCACTGAAGCTTTCTTT
V gene: TRBV6-6; D gene: .; J gene: TRBJ1-6; clone size: .; CDR3 protein: CASSYSQGQNSPLHF; CDR3 DNA: TGTGCCAGCAGTTACTCGCAGGGGCAAAATTCACCCCTCCACTTT
V gene: TRBV27; D gene: .; J gene: TRBJ1-2; clone size: .; CDR3 protein: CASSGSGYGYTF; CDR3 DNA: TGTGCCAGCAGTGGTTCGGGCTATGGCTACACCTTC
V gene: TRBV6-5; D gene: .; J gene: TRBJ2-7; clone size: .; CDR3 protein: CASSNRWSHYF; CDR3 DNA: TGTGCCAGCAGTAATCGTTGGAGTCACTACTTC
V gene: TRBV4-3; D gene: .; J gene: TRBJ1-1; clone size: .; CDR3 protein: CASSQEADSNTEAFF; CDR3 DNA: TGCGCCAGCAGCCAAGAAGCAGACTCCAACACTGAAGCTTTCTTT
V gene: TRBV7-9; D gene: TRBD2; J gene: TRBJ2-5; clone size: .; CDR3 protein: CASSRMGLAGTLQETQYF; CDR3 DNA: TGTGCCAGCAGCCGAATGGGACTAGCGGGGACCTTACAAGAGACCCAGTACTTC
V gene: TRBV7-9; D gene: .; J gene: TRBJ2-3; clone size: .; CDR3 protein: CASSPLALWTVPDTQYF; CDR3 DNA: TGTGCCAGCAGCCCACTTGCCCTATGGACAGTTCCAGATACGCAGTATTTT
V gene: TRBV5-4; D gene: .; J gene: TRBJ2-7; clone size: .; CDR3 protein: CASSSGQRTYEQYF; CDR3 DNA: TGTGCCAGCAGCTCGGGACAACGGACCTACGAGCAGTACTTC
V gene: TRBV18; D gene: .; J gene: TRBJ2-7; clone size: .; CDR3 protein: CASSSEVYEQYF; CDR3 DNA: TGTGCCAGCTCATCGGAGGTTTACGAGCAGTACTTC
V gene: TRBV4-2; D gene: .; J gene: TRBJ2-1; clone size: .; CDR3 protein: CASSPLRGGAPYNEQFF; CDR3 DNA: TGTGCCAGCAGCCCCCTTAGGGGGGGGGCGCCCTACAATGAGCAGTTCTTC
V gene: TRBV10-3; D gene: .; J gene: TRBJ2-3; clone size: .; CDR3 protein: CAISDFSGTDTQYF; CDR3 DNA: TGTGCCATCAGTGACTTTAGCGGCACAGATACGCAGTATTTT
V gene: TRBV30; D gene: .; J gene: TRBJ2-7; clone size: medium-sized; CDR3 protein: CAWSGFGGAYEQYF; CDR3 DNA: TGTGCCTGGAGTGGGTTCGGCGGGGCCTACGAGCAGTACTTC
V gene: TRBV6-5; D gene: .; J gene: TRBJ1-1; clone size: .; CDR3 protein: CASSYFGHFAGTEAFF; CDR3 DNA: TGTGCCAGCAGTTACTTCGGACATTTTGCAGGCACTGAAGCTTTCTTT
V gene: TRBV20-1; D gene: .; J gene: TRBJ2-7; clone size: few; CDR3 protein: CSASLVYEQYF; CDR3 DNA: TGCAGTGCTAGTCTGGTCTACGAGCAGTACTTC
V gene: TRBV10-3; D gene: TRBD1; J gene: TRBJ1-2; clone size: .; CDR3 protein: CAISKDPGQGIYGYTF; CDR3 DNA: TGTGCCATCAGTAAAGACCCGGGACAGGGCATCTATGGCTACACCTTC
V gene: TRBV7-9; D gene: .; J gene: TRBJ2-7; clone size: few; CDR3 protein: CASSLVWSGRRYF; CDR3 DNA: TGTGCCAGCAGCTTAGTTTGGTCAGGGCGGCGGTACTTC
V gene: TRBV5-1; D gene: .; J gene: TRBJ1-6; clone size: medium-sized; CDR3 protein: CASSQDGAGNSPLHF; CDR3 DNA: TGCGCCAGCAGCCAGGATGGGGCTGGAAATTCACCCCTCCACTTT
V gene: TRBV6-6; D gene: .; J gene: TRBJ1-1; clone size: .; CDR3 protein: CASSTRRGITEAFF; CDR3 DNA: TGTGCCAGCAGTACCCGCCGGGGGATCACTGAAGCTTTCTTT
V gene: TRBV11-2; D gene: .; J gene: TRBJ1-6; clone size: .; CDR3 protein: CASSLGTAGGTLHF; CDR3 DNA: TGTGCCAGCAGCTTAGGGACAGCCGGTGGGACCCTCCACTTT